The clone carrying this T cell receptor (beta chain) was seen a few times. This sample was taken from a study of blood T cell repertoires in COVID-19. Background on the study: COVID-19 samples collected from the United States, Italy and Spain covered acute and convalescent phases. Nucleic acid was either cDNA or gDNA, and it came from T cells, B-cell-depleted T cells, or PBMCs.

The CDR3 extends over 15 amino acids. From germline, CDR1 is SGDLS and CDR2 YYNGEE. V gave up 0 bases and J gave up 4 bases, with 13 bases separating them. Per the original data handling: For nucleated cells, counts were estimated from reference gene primer amplification. Sequencing used immunoSEQ multiplex PCR; TCRdb keeps in-frame clones, though not all of them. Clone size and the V and J calls come from that table; the DNA yielded D and trimming. There are approximately 240,000 clones in the sample; about four fifths occur only once, and roughly 2.4% lies in the top ten. The chain links TRBV9 to TRBJ1-2; no definite D call. Specimen: peripheral blood. The source of this sequence is a woman aged 55-70 years with acute or convalescent COVID-19. CDR3 DNA: TGTGCCAGCAGCGTAGTCAAAGGACGGGGCTATGGCTACACCTTC. Encoded protein: CASSVVKGRGYGYTF.